This T cell receptor beta chain was found in a study of control samples from healthy donors and cancer patients. Assay used: immunoSEQ multiplex PCR; TCRdb lists only in-frame clones, some missing. The sample shows fewer than 200,000 clones, 70% to 90% of them seen only once. The V end was cut by 5 bases, the J end by 5 bases, with 13 bases between. This CDR3 has 13 amino acids. The germline CDR1 and CDR2 sequences are SQVTM and ANQGSEA. The source of this sequence is a man in his thirties or forties in good health. Sequencing was carried out using blood. V gene TRBV29-1 combines with J gene TRBJ1-5, with D perhaps matching TRBD1 (5 bases). The DNA of the CDR3 is TGCAGCGTTTCCGGGACTTTCGATCAGCCCCAGCATTTT. It yields the protein CSVSGTFDQPQHF.